This T cell receptor (beta chain) appears in the sequencing data of a study of cytomegalovirus exposure and HLA in healthy donors. Study conclusions and caveats: Differences between HLA loci emerged in a later analysis of TCR association rates, with DRB1 most and HLA-C fewest. The study had only CMV serostatus as immune exposure information.

PCR employed 60 Vbeta and 13 Jbeta primers. Method: immunoSEQ multiplex PCR; TCRdb's copy keeps in-frame clones and lacks some. The table includes around 210,000 clones, more than 75% detected once. In the case of this clone: As yet, its antigen is unknown.

The CDR3 is 10 amino acids. The V gene's germline CDR1 is SEHNR and CDR2 FQNEAQ (reference sequence). V dropped 6 bases and J dropped 8 bases, with 7 bases sitting between them. The sequenced sample consisted of PBMCs. The receptor was isolated from a girl aged 2 to 10 in good health and CMV-seronegative. The V and J genes are TRBV7-9 and TRBJ1-2, with no clear D. The DNA for the CDR3 is TGTGCCAGCAGTCGGTGGGGCTACACCTTC. Protein sequence: CASSRWGYTF.